This paragraph reports one T cell receptor beta chain. What it binds is not known. The sample is drawn from a study of somatic mutations in cytotoxic T cells in rheumatoid arthritis. Study-wide findings and caveats: Clonality of CD8+ cells rose with age in rheumatoid arthritis patients but not healthy controls.

CDR1 is SGHAT and CDR2 is FQNNGV in the germline V gene. This CDR3 has 16 amino acids. The V and J ends lost 5 bases and 3 bases, in that order; junction bases with no gene match: 9. In the source study's methods: Large patient CD8+ clones, those above 1%, rarely matched published virus-specific TCRB sequences. Sequencing used immunoSEQ multiplex PCR; TCRdb keeps in-frame clones, though not all of them. The V and J calls and the clone size are those of that table, but D and trimming were determined from the DNA. The sample shows some 7,000 clones, over 75% of them seen only once. The receptor was derived from a woman aged 70-85 years with rheumatoid arthritis. Sequences were obtained from CD8+ T cells sorted from blood. The chain has TRBV11-2 and TRBJ2-4; 8 bases are shared with TRBD1. Here the CDR3 reads CASSHGQGLHKNIQYF. Here the CDR3 DNA reads TGTGCCAGCAGCCACGGACAGGGATTACACAAAAACATTCAGTACTTC.